Listed here are 31 T cell receptor beta chains from one sample, sequenced in a study of post-analysis software for immune sequencing data. Notes on the study in general: Patients used about five TRBV segments, including TRBV5-6, TRBV5-1 and TRBV20-1, more often than controls.

Antigens of these TCRs are unknown. Prepared TCR beta cDNA libraries contained unique molecular identifiers. TCRdb used MiXCR to reprocess the PCR reads, holding one entry per CDR3 protein. The sample includes about 460,000 distinct CDR3 sequences, over 35% of them seen just once. Sequencing was carried out using blood. These receptors were collected from a girl aged 10 to 17 with multiple sclerosis.

The gene calls are TRBV20-1 and TRBJ2-1; 10 nucleotides align to TRBD2. Per germline, CDR1 DFQATT and CDR2 SNEGSKA (reference sequence). The CDR3 runs to 15 residues. V dropped 5 bases and J dropped 5; count of bases not matched to a gene: 9. The CDR3 protein is CSAPKGLAGDNEQFF. CDR3 sequence (DNA): TGCAGTGCTCCAAAAGGGCTAGCGGGGGACAATGAGCAGTTCTTC.

Note on this clonotype: One base away lies a much larger clone, so this may be a sequencing read error. This chain connects TRBV20-1 to TRBJ2-7, with D possibly being TRBD1 or TRBD2 (6 bases each). The CDR3 contains 13 residues. CDR1 is DFQATT and CDR2 is SNEGSKA in the germline V gene (reference sequence). V was shortened by 6 bases and J by 7 bases, with 19 bases between the two germline ends. The DNA for the CDR3 is TGCAGTGCCCGGGGCTTCGGGGGCAATGAGCAGTACTTC. This sequence encodes CSARGFGGNEQYF.

This clonotype was counted a few times. The genes are TRBV7-9 and TRBJ2-1; the D call may be TRBD1 or TRBD2 (7 bases each). V was cut by 5 bases and J by 3 bases, with 20 bases left in between. The CDR3 runs 17 residues. Germline CDR1 SEHNR, CDR2 FQNEAQ (reference sequence). For the CDR3, the DNA is TGTGCCAGCAGCCAGGGGGGAAGCCGCGGGAGCTACAATGAGCAGTTCTTC. It specifies CASSQGGSRGSYNEQFF.

This clonotype was recorded a few times. This chain links TRBV24-1 with TRBJ2-3, with D maybe TRBD2 (6 bases). Germline values: CDR1 KGHDR, CDR2 SFDVKD. This CDR3 comprises 14 residues. Trimming took 4 bases from V and 6 from J, leaving 13 bases between them. CDR3: CATSEAGTQDTQYF. DNA for the CDR3: TGTGCCACCAGTGAGGCTGGGACTCAGGATACGCAGTATTTT.

V and J are TRBV7-2 and TRBJ1-5; 7 bases align to TRBD1. Trimming at V came to 7 bases and at J to 3 bases, leaving 9 bases not matched to a gene. The CDR3 runs 15 residues. Germline V gene data show CDR1 as SGHTA and CDR2 as FQGNSA. CDR3 DNA: TGTGCCAGCAAAGTGGGGACAGAGTCCAATCAGCCCCAGCATTTT. It yields the protein CASKVGTESNQPQHF.

The J gene is TRBJ2-5, the V gene TRBV28, with D tentatively TRBD2 (5 bases). The J call may be wrong; the DNA end is better matched by TRBJ2-7. The CDR3 is 15 residues long. In germline, CDR1 is MDHEN, CDR2 SYDVKM. The CDR3 coding sequence is TGTGCCAGCAGTTTGACCCGGGATATGGAATCCGAGCAGTACTTC. Residues: CASSLTRDMESEQYF.

V gene TRBV7-9 combines with J gene TRBJ2-3; 12 bases fit TRBD2. J gave up 3 bases and V 7 bases, and 5 bases lay outside the gene matches. Germline V gives CDR1 SEHNR, CDR2 FQNEAQ (reference sequence). The CDR3 consists of 15 residues. The CDR3 nucleotides are TGTGCCAGCACCTCTCTAGCGGGAGGGACAGATACGCAGTATTTT. Protein sequence: CASTSLAGGTDTQYF.

To note about this clonotype: A junction end diverges from the germline sequence, so it may reflect a read error. This chain joins TRBV12-3 or TRBV12-4 and TRBJ2-3, with 14 bases matching TRBD2. The CDR3 runs 20 residues. CDR3 sequence: CTSSLALRGTSGSHTDTQYF. CDR3 nucleotide sequence: TGTACCAGCAGTTTAGCGCTAAGGGGGACTAGCGGGAGCCACACAGATACGCAGTATTTT.

In its sample, this clonotype was seen a few times. This sequence joins TRBV29-1 and TRBJ2-2; no firm D call. The germline V gene encodes CDR1 SQVTM and CDR2 ANQGSEA. The CDR3 length is 10 residues. Trimming cost V 5 bases and J 7 bases, with 5 bases left between them. The CDR3 coding sequence is TGCAGCGTTTTCCTCGGGGAGCTGTTTTTT. Amino acid sequence: CSVFLGELFF.

V and J are TRBV10-3 and TRBJ2-7; no reliable D call. V lost 10 bases, J lost 0 bases, and 10 bases lay in between. In germline, CDR1 is ENHRY, CDR2 SYGVKD. This CDR3 has 12 amino acids. The CDR3, as DNA: TGTGCCACGCAGACGGTCTCCTACGAGCAGTACTTC. The encoded protein is CATQTVSYEQYF.

This clonotype was detected only once. The V and J genes are TRBV6-6 and TRBJ2-6; D is perhaps TRBD2 (5 bases). CDR1 is MNHNY and CDR2 is SVGAGI in the germline V gene (reference sequence). The CDR3 totals 17 residues. Trimming took 6 bases from V and 0 from J, leaving 15 bases between them. The CDR3 sequence: CASRGMVGSSGANVLTF. CDR3 in DNA: TGTGCCAGCAGGGGTATGGTTGGGAGCTCTGGGGCCAACGTCCTGACTTTC.

The chain links TRBV14 to TRBJ2-1; D remains unclear. Per germline, CDR1 SGHDN and CDR2 FVKESK. The CDR3 length is 16 residues. V gave up 5 bases and J gave up 0 bases, with 14 bases separating them. The CDR3 spells CASSESAVSSYNEQFF. As DNA, the CDR3 is TGTGCCAGCAGCGAAAGCGCCGTAAGCTCCTACAATGAGCAGTTCTTC.

The gene calls are TRBV20-1 and TRBJ1-4; D is undetermined. Trimming shortened V by 3 bases and J by 3 bases, and 8 bases separated the two germline ends. This CDR3 contains 13 residues. From germline, CDR1 is DFQATT and CDR2 SNEGSKA (reference sequence). CDR3 loop: CSASKGANEKLFF. The CDR3 nucleotides read TGCAGTGCTAGTAAGGGCGCTAATGAAAAACTGTTTTTT.

This clonotype has more than one count but fewer than ten. J is TRBJ2-1 and V is TRBV4-3; the match to TRBD2 covers 9 bases. Trimming took 0 bases from V and 6 from J; bases not matched to a gene: 12. The CDR3 covers 18 residues. CDR1 and CDR2 from the germline V gene are LGHNA and YSLEER. The CDR3 region has the DNA TGCGCCAGCAGCCAAGATGTCGGCGTAGCGGGAGATCTCAATGAGCAGTTCTTC. As protein: CASSQDVGVAGDLNEQFF.

As concerns this clonotype: One junction end does not reproduce the germline sequence, and a read error may be involved. The chain carries TRBV6-5 and TRBJ1-2; 12 bases are a match to TRBD1. Germline CDR1 and CDR2: MNHEY and SVGAGI. The CDR3 spans 16 residues. Written as DNA, the CDR3 is TGTGCTAGCACCAGGGGACAGGGGGCGCAGAACTATGGCTACACCTTC. This sequence encodes CASTRGQGAQNYGYTF.

J is TRBJ1-1 and V is TRBV12-3 or TRBV12-4; unclear D gene. This CDR3 spans 15 amino acids. The V end lost 6 bases, the J end lost 4 bases, and 18 bases lay between the germline ends. For the CDR3, the DNA is TGTGCCAGCAGCCTCCATTGGGGAGGTAGCACTGAAGCTTTCTTT. Protein: CASSLHWGGSTEAFF.

The chain combines TRBV13 with TRBJ2-7, with unresolved D. V was shortened by 2 bases and J by 5 bases, with 4 bases between the two germline ends. This CDR3 contains 11 residues. CDR1 and CDR2 (germline): PRHDT, FYEKMQ (reference sequence). The CDR3 DNA is TGTGCCAGCAGCTTACAGGACGAGCAGTACTTC. Translated, it gives CASSLQDEQYF.

The table lists this clonotype with a count of one. The V and J genes are TRBV12-3 or TRBV12-4 and TRBJ2-3; the D call may be TRBD1 or TRBD2 (5 bases each). Trimming pared 3 bases from V and 9 bases from J, leaving 16 bases between. The CDR3 extends over 14 amino acids. The CDR3, as DNA: TGTGCCAGCAGTTTCCGGGACCCCGGCGGGACGCAGTATTTT. This gives the protein CASSFRDPGGTQYF.

The chain couples TRBV7-2 to TRBJ2-3, with TRBD2 as a possible D gene (6 bases). Trimming took off 2 bases at V and 0 bases at J, with 12 bases between the two ends. The CDR3 is 16 amino acids. Germline lookup yields CDR1 SGHTA and CDR2 FQGNSA. As DNA, the CDR3 is TGTGCCAGCAGCTTATGGTCTAGCGTTAGCACAGATACGCAGTATTTT. Protein sequence: CASSLWSSVSTDTQYF. The full variable domain, completed using reference TRBV7-2 and TRBJ2-3, is GAGVSQSPSNKVTEKGKDVELRCDPISGHTALYWYRQSLGQGLEFLIYFQGNSAPDKSGLPSDRFSAERTGGSVSTLTIQRTQQEDSAVYLCASSLWSSVSTDTQYFGPGTRLTVL.

V and J are TRBV5-5 and TRBJ2-1, with D unclear. Trimming removed 0 bases from V and 8 bases from J, with 12 bases in between. The CDR3 is 14 residues long. The V gene's germline CDR1 is SGHKS and CDR2 YYEKEE (reference sequence). The CDR3 protein is CASSLAVRVDEQFF. CDR3 DNA: TGTGCCAGCAGCTTGGCCGTCCGGGTCGATGAGCAGTTCTTC.

This clonotype was seen once. The rearrangement uses TRBV10-3 and TRBJ2-7, with D unclear. This CDR3 has 15 amino acids. Trimming removed 0 bases from V and 2 bases from J, with 11 bases in between. The germline V gene has CDR1 ENHRY and CDR2 SYGVKD. Here the CDR3 DNA reads TGTGCCATCAGTGAGTCGGGCGATTTTCCCTACGAGCAGTACTTC. Translated: CAISESGDFPYEQYF.

This clonotype turned up a few times. The chain recombines TRBV4-2 with TRBJ2-2, with 11 nucleotides matching TRBD2. There are 16 residues in the CDR3. With 3 bases clipped from V and 6 bases from J, the junction kept 6 bases outside the gene matches. Germline V gene sequence: CDR1 LGHNA, CDR2 YNFKEQ. DNA for the CDR3: TGTGCCAGCAGCCACCCCGGACTAGCGGGCGCCGGGGAGCTGTTTTTT. Amino acid sequence: CASSHPGLAGAGELFF.

The genes are TRBV18 and TRBJ2-1; D call uncertain. Deletions cut 7 bases from V and 7 bases from J, with 17 bases between. This CDR3 has 14 amino acids. Germline assignment: CDR1 KGHSH and CDR2 LQKENI. In DNA form, the CDR3 reads TGTGCCAGCTTTCCGGGCGGACGGGTTAATGAGCAGTTCTTC. Its protein product is CASFPGGRVNEQFF. Together with reference TRBV18 and TRBJ2-1, the CDR3 gives the full variable domain: NAGVMQNPRHLVRRRGQEARLRCSPMKGHSHVYWYRQLPEEGLKFMVYLQKENIIDESGMPKERFSAEFPKEGPSILRIQQVVRGDSAAYFCASFPGGRVNEQFFGPGTRLTVL.

This chain uses TRBV27 with TRBJ2-3; D may match TRBD1 or TRBD2 (6 bases each). V dropped 5 bases and J dropped 0 bases, with 18 bases sitting between them. This CDR3 has 17 residues. Germline lookup yields CDR1 MNHEY and CDR2 SMNVEV (reference sequence). The CDR3 DNA sequence: TGTGCCAGCAGTCCTCCGGGGGCAAGGGGTAGCACAGATACGCAGTATTTT. Its translation: CASSPPGARGSTDTQYF.

This clonotype was observed a single time. The gene calls are TRBV7-9 and TRBJ2-1; 7 nucleotides agree with TRBD2. J gave up 4 bases and V 0 bases, and 6 bases lay outside the gene matches. The germline gives CDR1 SEHNR, CDR2 FQNEAQ (reference sequence). This CDR3 comprises 16 residues. The CDR3: CASSLASSGLYNEQFF. The DNA of the CDR3 is TGTGCCAGCAGCTTAGCGTCTAGCGGACTATACAATGAGCAGTTCTTC.

The rearrangement links TRBV6-5 to TRBJ1-1, with a possible D match to TRBD1 (6 bases). Germline CDR1 reads MNHEY; CDR2 reads SVGAGI. Trimming left V 0 bases short and J 0 bases short, with 17 bases between. The CDR3 sequence is 18 residues long. The CDR3 protein is CASSYSHGRGGMNTEAFF. The CDR3 DNA follows: TGTGCCAGCAGTTACTCTCACGGTCGGGGGGGCATGAACACTGAAGCTTTCTTT.

The V and J genes are TRBV20-1 and TRBJ2-7, with 14 bases fitting TRBD2. The J segment lost 6 bases and the V segment lost 5 bases, leaving 18 bases of the junction unmatched. CDR1 and CDR2 (germline): DFQATT, SNEGSKA (reference sequence). The CDR3 runs to 18 residues. CDR3 sequence (DNA): TGCAGTGCTTATCTACCGGGGACTAGCGGGAGTTGGGCGGGCGAGCAGTACTTC. Its protein is CSAYLPGTSGSWAGEQYF.

The CDR3: CASSPRPDYYEQFF. As DNA, the CDR3 is TGTGCCAGCAGCCCCAGGCCAGACTACTACGAGCAGTTCTTC. This sequence joins TRBV5-6 and TRBJ2-1; D is perhaps TRBD2 (5 bases). The CDR3 has 14 amino acids. Germline V gives CDR1 SGHDT, CDR2 YYEEEE. Between the trimmed V and J ends, which lost 4 bases and 10 bases, there was a span of 18 bases.

This chain connects TRBV28 to TRBJ2-6, with D perhaps TRBD1 or TRBD2 (7 bases each). The CDR3 runs 18 residues. V was cut by 1 base and J by 1 base, with 14 bases left in between. Germline V gene data show CDR1 as MDHEN and CDR2 as SYDVKM. CDR3 in DNA: TGTGCCAGCAGTTTATCCGGGACAGCGGGGTCTGGGGCCAACGTCCTGACTTTC. Encoded protein: CASSLSGTAGSGANVLTF.

This clonotype was seen only a few times. The chain recombines TRBV7-9 with TRBJ1-5; TRBD1 might be the D (6 bases). There are 14 residues in the CDR3. Germline CDR1 SEHNR, CDR2 FQNEAQ (reference sequence). V was clipped by 5 bases and J by 6 bases, with 14 bases between them. Here the CDR3 reads CASSTNSQGQPQHF. The CDR3, as DNA: TGTGCCAGCAGCACAAACTCACAGGGTCAGCCCCAGCATTTT.

The J gene is TRBJ2-1, the V gene TRBV12-3 or TRBV12-4, with 8 bases lining up with TRBD1. V lost 3 bases to trimming and J lost 8 bases; unmatched junction nucleotides: 3. The CDR3 contains 13 residues. The CDR3 DNA sequence: TGTGCCAGCAGTTTCGCGACAGGGGATGAGCAGTTCTTC. It is translated as CASSFATGDEQFF.